The following is a T cell receptor (beta chain) sequence with its context. The clone's antigen remains unknown. Base quality data are lacking; no much larger clone is found one base away. The TCR beta CDR3 regions were amplified from the RNA transcripts. The first round of RT-PCR for the TCR CDR3 was performed with the HTBI primer set and the Qiagen OneStep RT-PCR kit. A second multiplex PCR round built the libraries, followed by size selection and purification. Paired-end sequencing of the libraries was performed with 100 bp reads on an Illumina HiSeq2000. As for the original processing: Raw data were processed with SOAPnuke, discarding reads with adapters, uncalled bases, mean Phred below 15, or no exact constant-primer or identifier match. COPE v1.2.5 was used to merge the high-quality paired reads, and each unique nucleotide sequence was defined as a clonotype. MiTCR v1.1 was used to align clonotypes to the IMGT TRBV, TRBD and TRBJ reference segments. Analysis was restricted to V-J combinations with a frequency above 0.0001, which covered about 99% of repertoires. The TCS score was defined as F50 (clonal expansion) divided by E x V (chaos), with BLOSUM62-based TCRdist calculated between CDR3 peptides within each V-J. Welch's t-statistics and random forest reduced 514 V-J features to 13, which were used in a naive Bayes classifier (R e1071). TCRdb reprocessing: public reads trimmed at Q25 with fastp, clones called with MiXCR, in-frame beta chains kept. For every CDR3 protein sequence, its rows merge into one entry that carries the most common genes and DNA. TCRdb, not the original authors, processed these V and J calls. The sample table contains over 300,000 distinct CDR3 sequences; only one count was recorded for roughly an eighth of them. Together, the top ten hold 34% of the sample.

These data are taken from a study of T cells in Graves' hyperthyroidism and ophthalmopathy (dated by TCRdb to 2018 to 2020). With regard to the full study: Peripheral blood was sampled at the time of initial diagnosis, prior to any treatment. The approximately 95 discovery patients were divided at random into training and test sets in a 7:3 ratio. In more than 5 Graves' hyperthyroidism patients, the study also compared T-cell repertoires from thyroid tissue with T-cell repertoires from blood. A discovery cohort of about 95 patients, approximately 45 with Graves' ophthalmopathy and under 60 with stable Graves' hyperthyroidism, was used to find distinguishing TCR V-J signatures. The paper describes TCR Vbeta CDR3 sequencing of 135 peripheral blood samples, made up of roughly 45 ophthalmopathy patients, approximately 73 hyperthyroidism patients and 17 progressor patients. Following sampling, methimazole starting at 30 mg daily was given to hyperthyroidism patients, and high-dose intravenous methylprednisolone was given to ophthalmopathy patients. Prospective prediction of ophthalmopathy was tested in an independent validation cohort of fewer than 20 hyperthyroidism patients and around 16 patients who later progressed to ophthalmopathy.

In the ophthalmopathy patients, disease was moderately to severely active, with a Clinical Activity Score of 3 or more, a NOSPECS grade of 4 or more, and a duration of less than 3 months. Patients with uncontrolled infections, other autoimmune diseases, pregnancy or lactation were excluded. Clinical symptoms, serum thyroxine and TRAb, thyroid ultrasound, and orbital computed tomography formed the basis for the diagnoses. PBMCs were isolated from about 9.1 ml of fresh peripheral blood by Ficoll-Paque density gradient centrifugation. Total RNA was extracted using Trizol reagent, and RNA quality was assessed on an Agilent 2100 Bioanalyzer. Trimming costs V 4 bases and J 3 bases, and their ends lie 15 bases apart. Including the terminal cysteine and phenylalanine, the CDR3 comprises 15 residues. Kept here is only the CDR3 DNA, which spans 45 bases and is read in frame from base 1. According to the germline V gene, CDR1 reads MGHRA and CDR2 reads YSYEKL.

Overall results and qualifications from the work: In validation, the model predicted progression to ophthalmopathy a median of about 6.5 months before onset, with about 67% sensitivity and about 72% specificity. In cross-validation, a model built on a 13 V-J signature told ophthalmopathy apart from stable hyperthyroidism with approximately 91% sensitivity and roughly 81% specificity, and in testing the same model reached 80%/75%. Most expanded thyroid clonotypes (frequency above 0.001) were also detected in blood, suggesting blood repertoires may reflect thyroid immune responses. Sample size was not statistically predetermined, and blinding of investigators to group allocation was not performed.

The receptor comes from a middle-aged woman with Graves' ophthalmopathy. Sequencing was carried out using blood. The chain links TRBV4-1 with TRBJ1-2; the D gene identity is not certain. The bases are TGCGCCAGCAGCCCCCCGGTGAACTCTTACTATGGCTACACCTTC. This codes for CASSPPVNSYYGYTF.